This T cell receptor beta chain comes out of a study of Ad26.COV2.S vaccination and SARS-CoV-2 variants (dated by TCRdb to the early 2020s). For the study in its entirety: Vaccine-arm donors were drawn from COV1001, a multicentre, randomized, double-blind, placebo-controlled phase I-IIa trial of Ad26.COV2.S in healthy adults. Dosing of Ad26.COV2.S was intramuscular, at either 5x10^10 or 1x10^11 viral particles, delivered as one shot or as two shots spaced 56 days apart. A total of around 32 samples were included in the TCR-sequenced set, comprising about 20 Ad26.COV2.S vaccine recipients, 5 placebo recipients and 8 SARS-CoV-2 convalescent individuals. TCRbeta repertoire sequencing was used to assess the specificity and breadth of SARS-CoV-2-reactive T cell receptors after Ad26.COV2.S vaccination. Trial participants were randomized into five groups of five, in which low-dose or high-dose Ad26.COV2.S was given once or twice, or placebo was given on both occasions. Investigators remained blinded to trial group allocation during experiments and outcome assessment.

TCRbeta CDR3 regions were sequenced with the immunoSEQ Assay. After extraction, genomic DNA underwent amplification by bias-controlled multiplex PCR, followed by high-throughput sequencing. On the authors' methods: To quantify the absolute abundance of each unique TCRbeta CDR3 region, sequences were collapsed and filtered. T cell fraction was estimated by normalizing TCRbeta template counts to usable DNA, with usable DNA measured through amplification of reference genes found in all nucleated cells. Repertoire TCRs were annotated as SARS-CoV-2-specific when V gene, CDR3 amino acid sequence and J gene were exactly matched to a known reactive TCR set. The reference SARS-CoV-2 TCR set was derived from MIRA and filtered for enrichment in COVID-19-positive ImmuneCODE repertoires, a step that removed public or cross-reactive TCRs. Using the MIRA antigens, annotated TCRs were further analysed by specific ORF or by position within an ORF. Depth was the summed frequency of annotated unique rearrangements, while breadth was defined as annotated unique rearrangements over total unique productive rearrangements. Two-sided Wilcoxon rank-sum tests were applied when comparing TCR breadth between groups. TCRdb holds this immuneACCESS table with in-frame rearrangements only. Some clones are missing; in checked studies, unresolved V genes explain under half, and the rest has no known cause. V and J calls and clone size are copied from that table; D and trimming were computed from the DNA. This sample has some 450,000 clones in its table, and 90% of those were observed once. Clones ranked in the top ten supply around 4.2% of the sample.

Broad study findings and their caveats: After vaccination, substantial breadth of spike-specific CD8+ and CD4+ T cell responses was reported. The study lacked the statistical power to compare responses across vaccine doses or regimens. Non-spike TCR breadth was comparable between vaccine and placebo recipients, consistent with the vaccine containing only spike. It was noted by the authors that total T cell responses may have been underestimated by the TCR breadth and depth analyses. Compared with placebo recipients, Ad26.COV2.S recipients showed higher spike-specific TCR breadth (P = 0.0014).

The V and J ends are trimmed by 3 bases and 2 bases, leaving 10 bases between them. The cysteine opens and the phenylalanine closes a CDR3 of 14 amino acids. The retained sequence is limited to the CDR3, 42 bases, with the frame set at the first base. The germline V gene (reference sequence) sets CDR1 to MNHEY and CDR2 to SMNVEV. Reading the label with the study, this specimen's treatment or condition is: some 20 received Ad26.COV2.S at low or high dose, single or two shots; about 5 received placebo; per-sample allocation not given. Repertoires of vaccine and placebo recipients were sequenced from samples taken on day 63 after the first injection. In Cohort 1b, more than 20 adults aged 18-55 years were enrolled at a single site in Boston, USA, between 29 July and 7 August 2020. Ad26.COV2.S consisted of a replication-incompetent adenovirus type 26 vector by which a prefusion-stabilized SARS-CoV-2 spike protein from the original Wuhan strain was expressed.

On this clone itself: This clone's antigen is unknown. Nothing much larger sits one base from this clone, and base qualities are not available.

This sequence uses TRBV27 and TRBJ1-1, with no reliable assignment of the D segment. This sequence originates from a person aged 18-65 years who received the Ad26.COV2.S COVID-19 vaccine or a placebo. Here the sequenced sample was peripheral blood, taken in a trial of Ad26.COV2.S vaccine versus placebo. The DNA sequence is given as TGTGCCAGCAGTTTTCTCGGGGTTAACACTGAAGCTTTCTTT. This is translated as CASSFLGVNTEAFF.